This T cell receptor beta chain was recovered during a study of blood T cell repertoires in COVID-19. Study details: Specimens from acute and convalescent COVID-19 originated in the United States, Italy and Spain.

How the authors handled the data: For nucleated cells, counts were estimated from reference gene primer amplification. Measured with immunoSEQ multiplex PCR; TCRdb has only the in-frame clones, and not every one. V and J calls and clone size are copied from that table; D and trimming were computed from the DNA. The table shows under 200,000 clones, with roughly 84% occurring only once. From germline, CDR1 is SEHNR and CDR2 FQNEAQ (reference sequence). J gave up 2 bases and V 4 bases, and 5 bases lay outside the gene matches. CDR3 size: 17 residues. V gene TRBV7-9 combines with J gene TRBJ2-3, with TRBD2 identical over 14 bases. This TCR came from a man in his forties or fifties with acute or convalescent COVID-19. The material sequenced was peripheral blood. Here the CDR3 DNA reads TGTGCCAGCAGCTCTCCGACTAGCGGGGGGGTCACAGATACGCAGTATTTT. Translating gives CASSSPTSGGVTDTQYF.